One sample yielded the 30 T cell receptor beta chains listed below, sequenced in a study of blood T cell repertoires in COVID-19. Libraries were prepared by immunoSEQ multiplex PCR; TCRdb keeps only in-frame clonotypes and omits some of them. In the table there are about 670,000 clones, 90% of which are singletons. What was sequenced was peripheral blood. These receptors all come from a woman aged 18-29 years with acute or convalescent COVID-19.

A word on this clone: It is unclear where the CDR3 begins or ends on the DNA, so no DNA is shown, and the CDR3 is as TCRdb lists it. The V and J genes are TRBV19 and TRBJ1-2; TRBD1, the D gene given by the table, was not confirmed from the DNA. The CDR3 has 11 residues if both end residues are counted. Looked up from germline, CDR1 is LNHDA and CDR2 is SQIVND (reference sequence). The CDR3 loop reads CASSVGQGSAF.

V and J are TRBV10-1 and TRBJ2-7; D perhaps matches TRBD2 (6 bases). The germline V gene has CDR1 WNHNN and CDR2 SYGVQD (reference sequence). This CDR3 is 15 amino acids long. The ends were cut back, 6 bases at V and 1 base at J, with 16 bases in the middle. CDR3 protein: CASRPLASLSYEQYF. The CDR3 DNA sequence: TGCGCCAGCAGGCCCCTAGCGTCCCTTTCCTACGAGCAGTACTTC.

V gene TRBV19 combines with J gene TRBJ1-2; D might be TRBD1 (5 bases). Trimming pared 3 bases from V and 6 bases from J, leaving 14 bases between. Per germline, CDR1 LNHDA and CDR2 SQIVND (reference sequence). The CDR3 length is 14 residues. CDR3 nucleotides: TGTGCCAGTAGTATCGTCCAGGGAATGGATGGCTACACCTTC. Translated, it gives CASSIVQGMDGYTF.

The rearrangement uses TRBV5-5 and TRBJ1-2; the match to TRBD1 covers 10 bases. Trimming cost V 4 bases and J 7 bases; bases outside gene matches: 7. Germline lookup yields CDR1 SGHKS and CDR2 YYEKEE (reference sequence). This CDR3 region has 14 residues. The CDR3 protein is CASSPGTGVFGYTF. CDR3 nucleotides: TGTGCCAGCAGCCCTGGGACAGGGGTTTTTGGCTACACCTTC.

The J gene is TRBJ1-2, the V gene TRBV5-4; the D gene is possibly TRBD1 (6 bases). Per germline, CDR1 SGHNT and CDR2 YYREEE (reference sequence). This CDR3 contains 12 residues. V lost 4 bases and J lost 8, with 12 bases in between. In DNA form, the CDR3 reads TGTGCCAGCAGCCCAGGGGAATTGGGCTACACCTTC. It specifies CASSPGELGYTF.

The gene calls are TRBV27 and TRBJ1-3; 8 bases match TRBD1. J lost 5 bases, V lost 5 bases, and 14 bases had no gene match. Germline values: CDR1 MNHEY, CDR2 SMNVEV (reference sequence). The CDR3 is 17 residues long. The CDR3 here is CASSPSARVRGRNTIYF. The CDR3 DNA follows: TGTGCCAGCAGTCCATCGGCTCGTGTCAGGGGGCGAAACACCATATATTTT.

V usage is TRBV10-1 and J usage is TRBJ1-5, with no clear D. The ends were cut back, 6 bases at V and 5 bases at J, with 5 bases in the middle. The germline V gene encodes CDR1 WNHNN and CDR2 SYGVQD (reference sequence). This CDR3 has 11 amino acids. CDR3 bases: TGCGCCAGCAGGAGCTATCAGCCCCAGCATTTT. This codes for CASRSYQPQHF.

The chain is built from TRBV15 and TRBJ2-5; possibly TRBD1 for D (6 bases). V was cut by 4 bases and J by 5 bases, with 14 bases left in between. CDR1 and CDR2 from the germline V gene are LNHNV and YYDKDF (reference sequence). The CDR3 sequence is 14 residues long. CDR3: CATSTADRWETQYF. CDR3 nucleotide sequence: TGTGCCACCAGCACCGCCGACAGGTGGGAGACCCAGTACTTC.

This sequence joins TRBV29-1 and TRBJ1-2; a weak D match, TRBD1 (6 bases). V lost 4 bases and J lost 3, with 9 bases in between. CDR3 length: 12 residues. Germline V gene lookup returns CDR1 SQVTM and CDR2 ANQGSEA. Written as DNA, the CDR3 is TGCAGCGTTGTAGGGACACACTATGGCTACACCTTC. Translated, it gives CSVVGTHYGYTF.

The chain joins TRBV5-4 to TRBJ1-2; D unclear. Trimming stripped 2 bases from V and 10 bases from J, with 9 bases between. CDR3 length: 11 amino acids. Germline V lookup: CDR1 SGHNT, CDR2 YYREEE (reference sequence). The CDR3 loop reads CASSFTDDYTF. CDR3 coding DNA: TGTGCCAGCAGCTTCACAGATGACTACACCTTC.

The chain joins TRBV5-5 to TRBJ2-7, with no clear D. Per the germline V gene, CDR1 is SGHKS and CDR2 is YYEKEE (reference sequence). The germline V and J ends were trimmed by 4 bases and 5 bases, with 10 bases remaining between them. The CDR3 totals 12 residues. The CDR3 sequence is CASSQVVHEQYF. The CDR3 DNA reads as TGTGCCAGCAGCCAGGTAGTCCACGAGCAGTACTTC. The full variable domain, rest sourced from reference TRBV5-5 and TRBJ2-7, is DAGVTQSPTHLIKTRGQQVTLRCSPISGHKSVSWYQQVLGQGPQFIFQYYEKEERGRGNFPDRFSARQFPNYSSELNVNALLLGDSALYLCASSQVVHEQYFGPGTRLTVT.

The chain has TRBV4-3 and TRBJ1-1; D may be TRBD1 (5 bases). Germline V lookup: CDR1 LGHNA, CDR2 YSLEER. Trimming left V 0 bases short and J 0 bases short, with 23 bases between. This CDR3 has 20 residues. CDR3 amino acids: CASSQDAVWGRIYMNTEAFF. The CDR3 DNA sequence: TGCGCCAGCAGCCAAGATGCGGTATGGGGCAGGATCTACATGAACACTGAAGCTTTCTTT.

J is TRBJ1-3 and V is TRBV19, with D perhaps TRBD1 (5 bases). The CDR3 is 16 residues long. Germline loops: CDR1 LNHDA, CDR2 SQIVND (reference sequence). V was shortened by 7 bases and J by 2 bases, with 18 bases between the two germline ends. The CDR3 is CASKTKGRVTGNTIYF. The CDR3 nucleotides are TGTGCCAGTAAAACAAAGGGCAGGGTCACTGGAAACACCATATATTTT.

The rearrangement uses TRBV5-1 and TRBJ2-3, with D unclear. The CDR3 totals 15 residues. CDR1 and CDR2 from the germline V gene are SGHRS and YFSETQ. V was shortened by 6 bases and J by 2 bases, with 16 bases between the two germline ends. In nucleotides, the CDR3 is TGCGCCAGCACTCCCAGCCACAGACCCACAGATACGCAGTATTTT. Its protein is CASTPSHRPTDTQYF.

The chain links TRBV19 to TRBJ1-2, with 7 nucleotides matching TRBD1. Germline V gene sequence: CDR1 LNHDA, CDR2 SQIVND (reference sequence). Losses at the gene ends were 1 base for V and 4 bases for J; bases not matched to a gene: 6. The CDR3 has 15 amino acids. The CDR3, as DNA: TGTGCCAGTAGTATAGGGCCCCGGACAGGCTATGGCTACACCTTC. It specifies CASSIGPRTGYGYTF.

As regards this clone: This specimen includes other DNA sequences encoding the same CDR3. The chain links TRBV5-4 to TRBJ1-2; the D gene is possibly TRBD1 (6 bases). The CDR3 has 14 residues. Deletions cut 0 bases from V and 4 bases from J, with 10 bases between. The germline V gene has CDR1 SGHNT and CDR2 YYREEE (reference sequence). The CDR3 nucleotides are TGTGCCAGCAGCTTGGGAGGGGGAGCCTATGGCTACACCTTC. The encoded protein is CASSLGGGAYGYTF.

The J gene is TRBJ1-2, the V gene TRBV7-2; 7 bases map to TRBD1. The J segment lost 2 bases and the V segment lost 1 base, leaving 7 bases of the junction unmatched. Per the germline V gene, CDR1 is SGHTA and CDR2 is FQGNSA. The CDR3 is made up of 16 amino acids. DNA for the CDR3: TGTGCCAGCAGCTTAGGGGGGACAGCTGGGAACTATGGCTACACCTTC. Encoded protein: CASSLGGTAGNYGYTF.

The chain joins TRBV6-5 to TRBJ2-2; D remains ambiguous. The germline V and J ends were trimmed by 8 bases and 7 bases, with 8 bases remaining between them. The germline V gene encodes CDR1 MNHEY and CDR2 SVGAGI. The CDR3 has 11 residues. CDR3 in DNA: TGTGCCAGCTCCCCCGGCGGGGAGCTGTTTTTT. Translated, it gives CASSPGGELFF.

Remarks on this clone: At one end the junction does not follow the germline gene, possibly because of a read error. J is TRBJ2-3 and V is TRBV2, with a possible D match to TRBD2 (6 bases). The CDR3 is made up of 9 amino acids. Germline CDR1 and CDR2: SNHLY and FYNNEI. The CDR3 DNA is TGTGCCAGCGGAGGGCCGGCCAGATTT. Its protein is CASGGPARF. Full variable domain (outside the CDR3, taken from reference TRBV2 and TRBJ2-3): EPEVTQTPSHQVTQMGQEVILRCVPISNHLYFYWYRQILGQKVEFLVSFYNNEISEKSEIFDDQFSVERPDGSNFTLKIRSTKLEDSAMYFCASGGPARFGPGTRLTVL.

The chain joins TRBV11-3 to TRBJ2-3; D may be TRBD1 (6 bases). The germline gives CDR1 SGHNT, CDR2 YENEEA. The ends were cut back, 0 bases at V and 6 bases at J, with 7 bases in the middle. This CDR3 contains 13 residues. CDR3 protein: CASSLEGADTQYF. Here the CDR3 DNA reads TGTGCCAGCAGCTTAGAGGGGGCGGATACGCAGTATTTT.

The rearrangement joins TRBV6-6 to TRBJ2-2, with D tentatively TRBD2 (6 bases). This CDR3 region has 12 residues. Germline CDR1 is MNHNY and CDR2 is SVGAGI (reference sequence). V lost 4 bases and J 6 bases, leaving 6 bases between the germline ends. The CDR3 spells CASSSGAGELFF. DNA for the CDR3: TGTGCCAGCAGTTCGGGGGCCGGGGAGCTGTTTTTT.

The rearrangement links TRBV4-1 to TRBJ1-1, with 7 bases lining up with TRBD1. J lost 1 base, V lost 3 bases, and 5 bases had no gene match. Germline V gives CDR1 MGHRA, CDR2 YSYEKL. This CDR3 contains 15 residues. The CDR3 coding sequence is TGCGCCAGCAGCCACGTTGGACAGGCGAACACTGAAGCTTTCTTT. Residues: CASSHVGQANTEAFF.

The J gene is TRBJ2-7, the V gene TRBV25-1, with D possibly being TRBD2 (7 bases). V was cut by 10 bases and J by 0 bases, with 16 bases left in between. Germline V gene data show CDR1 as MGHDK and CDR2 as SYGVNS. This CDR3 is 14 amino acids long. As DNA, the CDR3 is TGTGCCACTGTGGGCGGGGGCGGCTCCTACGAGCAGTACTTC. Protein sequence: CATVGGGGSYEQYF.

As DNA, the CDR3 is TGCGCCAGCAGGCTAGGACAGGAAGGTGGCTACACCTTC. Protein sequence: CASRLGQEGGYTF. This chain uses TRBV5-1 with TRBJ1-2; 7 bases are a match to TRBD1. The CDR3 has 13 amino acids. Germline V gene data show CDR1 as SGHRS and CDR2 as YFSETQ. The junction had 8 bases not matched to a gene; V was cut back by 5 bases and J by 7 bases.

Of note for this clone: The same CDR3 arises from other DNA sequences in this sample as well. The rearrangement links TRBV19 to TRBJ2-2; a weak D match, TRBD2 (6 bases). The germline V and J ends were trimmed by 3 bases and 4 bases, with 12 bases remaining between them. The CDR3 has 15 amino acids. Germline CDR1 LNHDA, CDR2 SQIVND (reference sequence). The CDR3 DNA is TGTGCCAGTAGTATCCGCCGGGACTCCACCGGGGAGCTGTTTTTT. Its translation is CASSIRRDSTGELFF.

CDR3 sequence: CASSLYAGYEQYF. The DNA of the CDR3 is TGCGCCAGCAGCTTGTACGCAGGCTACGAGCAGTACTTC. J is TRBJ2-7 and V is TRBV5-1; no reliable D call. V gave up 1 base and J gave up 3 bases, with 8 bases separating them. The CDR3 extends over 13 amino acids. CDR1 is SGHRS, CDR2 YFSETQ, per germline.

This chain connects TRBV12-3 or TRBV12-4 to TRBJ2-5; D remains unclear. V lost 3 bases to trimming and J lost 5 bases, with 7 bases between them. This CDR3 spans 12 amino acids. The CDR3 spells CASSFPKETQYF. In DNA, the CDR3 is TGTGCCAGCAGTTTTCCTAAGGAGACCCAGTACTTC.

The chain is built from TRBV11-3 and TRBJ2-3, with 10 positions matching TRBD1. Losses at the gene ends were 0 bases for V and 4 bases for J; bases not matched to a gene: 7. The CDR3 is made up of 17 amino acids. Germline V CDR1 and CDR2: SGHNT, YENEEA. CDR3 in DNA: TGTGCCAGCAGCTTAGATGAGGGGGGACAGGGGTCAGATACGCAGTATTTT. Protein: CASSLDEGGQGSDTQYF.

The V and J genes are TRBV7-7 and TRBJ2-1; TRBD2 matches at 7 bases. CDR3 length: 15 residues. CDR1 is SSHAT and CDR2 is FNYEAQ in the germline V gene (reference sequence). With V trimmed by 1 base and J by 9 bases, 9 bases remained unmatched. This CDR3 is CASSLGAGPKGEQFF. CDR3 DNA sequence: TGTGCCAGCAGCTTAGGAGCGGGGCCCAAGGGTGAGCAGTTCTTC. Full variable domain (missing parts from reference TRBV7-7 and TRBJ2-1): GAGVSQSPRYKVTKRGQDVTLRCDPISSHATLYWYQQALGQGPEFLTYFNYEAQPDKSGLPSDRFSAERPEGSISTLTIQRTEQRDSAMYRCASSLGAGPKGEQFFGPGTRLTVL.

In its sample, this clone was seen once. This sample includes further DNA sequences coding for the same CDR3. The gene calls are TRBV5-6 and TRBJ2-7, with D tentatively TRBD2 (6 bases). Trimming took 0 bases from V and 0 from J, leaving 7 bases between them. Per germline, CDR1 SGHDT and CDR2 YYEEEE. The CDR3 extends over 14 amino acids. The CDR3 reads CASSLVGGSYEQYF. CDR3 in DNA: TGTGCCAGCAGCTTGGTGGGGGGCTCCTACGAGCAGTACTTC. Drawing the rest from reference TRBV5-6 and TRBJ2-7, the complete variable domain is DAGVTQSPTHLIKTRGQQVTLRCSPKSGHDTVSWYQQALGQGPQFIFQYYEEEERQRGNFPDRFSGHQFPNYSSELNVNALLLGDSALYLCASSLVGGSYEQYFGPGTRLTVT.